The 21 T cell receptor beta chains presented below share a single source sample, sequenced in a study of T cell responses to AZD1222 COVID-19 vaccine. Assay used: immunoSEQ multiplex PCR; TCRdb lists only in-frame clones, some missing. The data show tens of thousands of clones, with over 90% seen just once and over 8% held by the top ten. The sample was peripheral blood, taken on day 0 of AZD1222 vaccination. The source of these receptors is an adult in good health.

As DNA, the CDR3 is TGCGCCAGCAGCCCAGGGGACTTGAACACTGAAGCTTTCTTT. Its translation is CASSPGDLNTEAFF. The rearrangement joins TRBV4-1 to TRBJ1-1; TRBD1 might be the D (6 bases). This CDR3 has 14 amino acids. The germline V gene encodes CDR1 MGHRA and CDR2 YSYEKL. V lost 4 bases and J lost 0, with 9 bases in between.

This clone was picked up one time. The rearrangement uses TRBV19 and TRBJ1-2, with 8 bases identical to TRBD1. Germline V gene sequence: CDR1 LNHDA, CDR2 SQIVND (reference sequence). J was trimmed by 4 bases and V by 4 bases; bases with no gene match: 5. CDR3 length: 14 amino acids. CDR3 in amino acids: CASSTDRGIYGYTF. In DNA, the CDR3 is TGTGCCAGTAGTACTGACAGGGGTATCTATGGCTACACCTTC.

The chain couples TRBV11-2 to TRBJ2-3; unclear D gene. The CDR3 sequence is 14 residues long. The V end was cut by 3 bases, the J end by 2 bases, with 9 bases between. CDR1 and CDR2 (germline): SGHAT, FQNNGV. The CDR3 nucleotides are TGTGCCAGCAGCTTTGAGACTTTCACAGATACGCAGTATTTT. This translates into CASSFETFTDTQYF.

This clone appeared once. This rearrangement joins TRBV7-9 to TRBJ1-1, with D uncertain. Germline V gives CDR1 SEHNR, CDR2 FQNEAQ (reference sequence). The V end lost 5 bases, the J end lost 6 bases, and 22 bases lay between the germline ends. CDR3 length equals 16 residues. For the CDR3, the DNA is TGTGCCAGCAGCCCAAAAGCTGCAGGTTTTGACGCTGAAGCTTTCTTT. Translating it yields CASSPKAAGFDAEAFF.

The chain links TRBV29-1 to TRBJ1-5; 7 nucleotides match TRBD1. This CDR3 contains 17 residues. The trim removed 0 bases at V and 0 bases at J, leaving 8 bases unmatched. Looked up from germline, CDR1 is SQVTM and CDR2 is ANQGSEA. This CDR3 is CSVEDLKDRSSNQPQHF. CDR3 nucleotide sequence: TGCAGCGTTGAAGATCTTAAGGACAGGAGTAGCAATCAGCCCCAGCATTTT.

This clone has just one count. The CDR3 region is CASSVGLAPDTQYF. In DNA form, the CDR3 reads TGTGCCAGCAGCGTTGGACTAGCGCCAGATACGCAGTATTTT. The chain combines TRBV7-9 with TRBJ2-3, with TRBD2 matching 9 bases. The CDR3 spans 14 residues. Germline V gene sequence: CDR1 SEHNR, CDR2 FQNEAQ (reference sequence). V shed 5 bases, J shed 4 bases, and the junction held 4 bases outside the gene matches.

The CDR3 DNA follows: TGTGCCAGCAGTAGTAGCGGGAGCACAGATACGCAGTATTTT. Its protein is CASSSSGSTDTQYF. J is TRBJ2-3 and V is TRBV2; TRBD2 matches 7 bases. The CDR3 is 14 amino acids. J gave up 0 bases and V 5 bases, and 2 bases lay outside the gene matches. The V gene's germline CDR1 is SNHLY and CDR2 FYNNEI.

The chain carries TRBV10-3 and TRBJ1-1, with D unresolved. V was trimmed by 4 bases and J by 5 bases, leaving 8 bases between them. Looked up from germline, CDR1 is ENHRY and CDR2 is SYGVKD. CDR3 size: 12 residues. CDR3 protein: CAISGIGTEAFF. The CDR3 bases are TGTGCCATCAGTGGAATAGGTACTGAAGCTTTCTTT.

This clone was recorded once. This chain joins TRBV12-5 and TRBJ2-3, with TRBD2 identical over 15 bases. Germline CDR1 reads LGHNT; CDR2 reads FRNRAP. The CDR3 runs to 17 residues. The V segment lost 5 bases and the J segment 2 bases; nucleotides outside the gene matches: 5. Here the CDR3 DNA reads TGTGCTAGTGGTACCGGACTAGCGGGGGGGCTCACAGATACGCAGTATTTT. It is translated as CASGTGLAGGLTDTQYF.

V gene TRBV6-2 or TRBV6-3 combines with J gene TRBJ2-2; 14 bases agree with TRBD2. With V trimmed by 5 bases and J by 0 bases, 8 bases remained unmatched. This CDR3 contains 19 residues. Per the germline V gene, CDR1 is MNHEY and CDR2 is SVGEGT. The CDR3 DNA follows: TGTGCCAGCAGTCCCGGGACTAGCGGGAGAGGTTCGAACACCGGGGAGCTGTTTTTT. As protein: CASSPGTSGRGSNTGELFF.

V and J are TRBV12-5 and TRBJ2-1, with 13 positions matching TRBD2. The CDR3 consists of 16 residues. Looked up from germline, CDR1 is LGHNT and CDR2 is FRNRAP. Trimming cost V 1 base and J 10 bases; bases outside gene matches: 7. The CDR3 protein is CASGLEVGLAGYEQFF. For the CDR3, the DNA is TGTGCTAGTGGTTTGGAAGTGGGACTAGCGGGATACGAGCAGTTCTTC.

The rearrangement joins TRBV5-1 to TRBJ1-2; 8 bases are shared with TRBD1. The CDR3 length is 14 residues. CDR1 and CDR2 (germline): SGHRS, YFSETQ. The trim removed 0 bases at V and 6 bases at J, leaving 4 bases unmatched. CDR3 sequence reads: CASSLAQGADGYTF. The CDR3 nucleotides are TGCGCCAGCAGCTTGGCCCAGGGGGCTGATGGCTACACCTTC.

This sequence joins TRBV5-4 and TRBJ1-1; TRBD1 agrees at 8 bases. The germline CDR1 and CDR2 sequences are SGHNT and YYREEE (reference sequence). The CDR3 sequence is 16 residues long. V shed 1 base and J 1 base; nucleotides not matched to a gene: 6. DNA of the CDR3: TGTGCCAGCAGCTTGCTGGACAGGGCTGGGAACACTGAAGCTTTCTTT. It specifies CASSLLDRAGNTEAFF.

V and J are TRBV6-2 or TRBV6-3 and TRBJ1-2; D might be TRBD1 (5 bases). Trimming cost V 6 bases and J 4 bases, with 15 bases left between them. CDR1 and CDR2 (germline): MNHEY, SVGEGT. This CDR3 spans 14 amino acids. CDR3 sequence: CASSPGTESYGYTF. The DNA of the CDR3 is TGTGCCAGCAGCCCCGGGACGGAGTCCTATGGCTACACCTTC.

The genes are TRBV2 and TRBJ1-3, with D maybe TRBD1 (5 bases). This CDR3 has 15 amino acids. Germline V gene lookup returns CDR1 SNHLY and CDR2 FYNNEI. Trimming removed 1 base from V and 0 bases from J, with 7 bases in between. The DNA for the CDR3 is TGTGCCAGCAGTGAAGGACAGTCCTCTGGAAACACCATATATTTT. Protein product: CASSEGQSSGNTIYF.

The rearrangement uses TRBV6-4 and TRBJ1-1; D not certain. The CDR3 extends over 15 amino acids. The V end was cut by 6 bases, the J end by 3 bases, with 17 bases between. Germline CDR1 reads MRHNA; CDR2 reads SNTAGT. The CDR3 nucleotides read TGTGCCAGCAGACGAAGTGGGGAGTCATACACTGAAGCTTTCTTT. As protein: CASRRSGESYTEAFF.

This clone was observed a handful of times. V and J are TRBV10-3 and TRBJ1-2; 7 bases are shared with TRBD1. J gave up 7 bases and V 6 bases, and 11 bases lay outside the gene matches. This CDR3 is built from 14 residues. The germline gives CDR1 ENHRY, CDR2 SYGVKD. CDR3 in amino acids: CAISQGGAVFGYTF. CDR3 bases: TGTGCCATCAGCCAAGGGGGCGCCGTATTTGGCTACACCTTC.

V and J are TRBV11-2 and TRBJ2-3, with TRBD1 matching over 8 bases. CDR3 length: 15 residues. The V gene end was trimmed by 3 bases and the J gene end by 3 bases; junction bases not matched to a gene: 5. Germline lookup yields CDR1 SGHAT and CDR2 FQNNGV. The DNA of the CDR3 is TGTGCCAGCAGCTTTCGACAGGGGTTGACAGATACGCAGTATTTT. Translated: CASSFRQGLTDTQYF.

Comment on this clone: Germline is not matched at one junction end, which may reflect a read error. The V gene is TRBV28, the J gene TRBJ1-1, with 7 positions matching TRBD1. The CDR3 length is 14 residues. CDR1 and CDR2 (germline): MDHEN, SYDVKM. The CDR3 DNA is TGTGCTAGCAGCCGGGGGACAGACCGGAGGGAAGCTTTCTTT. Translated, it gives CASSRGTDRREAFF.

This clone is a singleton in its sample. V usage is TRBV12-3 or TRBV12-4 and J usage is TRBJ2-7; D remains ambiguous. V was cut by 3 bases and J by 0 bases, with 0 bases left in between. This CDR3 region has 11 residues. The CDR3 DNA reads TGTGCCAGCAGTTTCTCCTACGAGCAGTACTTC. Its protein is CASSFSYEQYF.

V usage is TRBV5-1 and J usage is TRBJ1-4; the match to TRBD1 covers 9 bases. Germline V gene data show CDR1 as SGHRS and CDR2 as YFSETQ. J lost 8 bases, V lost 0 bases, and 8 bases had no gene match. The CDR3 runs 16 residues. The DNA of the CDR3 is TGCGCCAGCAGCTTGGAGTACAGGGGGCAGTGGGAAAAACTGTTTTTT. Translated, it gives CASSLEYRGQWEKLFF.